The 8 T cell receptor beta chains below come from one sample, sequenced in a study of blood T cells in healthy people across ages (dated by TCRdb to the mid-2010s). Library preparation employed 5' RACE. Sequencing was carried out with an Illumina HiSeq 2500. A second about 7 to 12 cycle PCR used a sample-barcoded 5' primer and a J-beta primer mix. The public reads were quality trimmed at Q25 with fastp and then assembled into clones with MiXCR by TCRdb, keeping productive beta chains. CDR3 protein sequences are deduplicated, and each keeps its most common genes and DNA. This sample comprises fewer than 950,000 distinct CDR3 sequences, 30% to 45% of them detected only once. Together, the top ten hold over 10% of the sample. The sample was blood. The receptors were gathered from a man aged 18 to 30 in good health.

Remarks on this clonotype: One junction end disagrees with the germline gene, perhaps due to a read error. This chain uses TRBV12-3 or TRBV12-4 with TRBJ2-2; no reliable D call. The CDR3 loop spans 13 amino acids. The CDR3 sequence is CASSLGYTGELFF. Here the CDR3 DNA reads TGCGCCAGCAGCCTAGGATACACCGGGGAGCTGTTTTTT.

The V and J genes are TRBV7-9 and TRBJ1-6; TRBD1 agrees at 7 bases. The germline V gene has CDR1 SEHNR and CDR2 FQNEAQ (reference sequence). The ends lost 5 bases at V and 2 bases at J; junction bases unmatched: 3. The CDR3 spans 15 residues. The CDR3 nucleotides are TGTGCCAGCAGCGGGGGGACAGCCTATAATTCACCCCTCCACTTT. Protein sequence: CASSGGTAYNSPLHF.

This clonotype was counted ten times or more. V usage is TRBV12-3 or TRBV12-4 and J usage is TRBJ2-5; 8 bases map to TRBD1. The CDR3 is 14 amino acids. Trimming took 5 bases from V and 0 from J; bases not matched to a gene: 2. CDR3 nucleotide sequence: TGTGCCAGCAGTGTGGGACAGGACCAAGAGACCCAGTACTTC. This gives the protein CASSVGQDQETQYF.

DNA for the CDR3: TGCGCCAGCAGCTTAGCGGGGGGGACTCGGAATGAGCAGTACTTC. It yields the protein CASSLAGGTRNEQYF. The V call is TRBV5-1, the J call TRBJ2-5; 10 positions match TRBD2. Trimming took 2 bases from V and 11 from J; bases not matched to a gene: 12. Germline V gene lookup returns CDR1 SGHRS and CDR2 YFSETQ. The CDR3 covers 15 residues.

The CDR3 sequence is CSALPGGNTDTQYF. The CDR3 region has the DNA TGCAGTGCACTTCCGGGGGGGAACACAGATACGCAGTATTTT. The gene calls are TRBV20-1 and TRBJ2-3; 8 nucleotides line up with TRBD2. Germline V CDR1 and CDR2: DFQATT, SNEGSKA (reference sequence). CDR3 length: 14 residues. V was pared by 6 bases and J by 2 bases, with 7 bases of the junction left unmatched.

Remarks on this clonotype: An end of the junction differs from the germline gene, which may be a read error. V and J are TRBV6-1 and TRBJ2-7; tentative D call: TRBD2 (6 bases). CDR1 and CDR2 from the germline V gene are MNHNS and SASEGT. The CDR3 covers 15 residues. CDR3 DNA: TGTGCCAGCAGTGGCCCCTCGGGGGTCTCCTCCGAGCAGTACTTC. As protein: CASSGPSGVSSEQYF.

This clonotype was picked up a small number of times. V and J are TRBV20-1 and TRBJ2-1; D remains unclear. The assigned J gene may be wrong: the sequence end matches TRBJ2-7 better. This CDR3 spans 13 amino acids. CDR1 is DFQATT, CDR2 SNEGSKA, per germline (reference sequence). CDR3: CSARSLLYNEQYF. CDR3 DNA: TGCAGTGCTAGGAGTCTACTCTACAATGAGCAGTACTTC.

This chain joins TRBV28 and TRBJ2-5; D could derive from TRBD1 or TRBD2 (5 bases each). CDR3 size: 17 residues. Germline V gene data show CDR1 as MDHEN and CDR2 as SYDVKM. V lost 2 bases and J lost 2, with 18 bases in between. The CDR3 sequence is CASSLGTLGMGQETQYF. The DNA of the CDR3 is TGTGCCAGCAGTTTAGGGACCCTTGGGATGGGTCAAGAGACCCAGTACTTC.